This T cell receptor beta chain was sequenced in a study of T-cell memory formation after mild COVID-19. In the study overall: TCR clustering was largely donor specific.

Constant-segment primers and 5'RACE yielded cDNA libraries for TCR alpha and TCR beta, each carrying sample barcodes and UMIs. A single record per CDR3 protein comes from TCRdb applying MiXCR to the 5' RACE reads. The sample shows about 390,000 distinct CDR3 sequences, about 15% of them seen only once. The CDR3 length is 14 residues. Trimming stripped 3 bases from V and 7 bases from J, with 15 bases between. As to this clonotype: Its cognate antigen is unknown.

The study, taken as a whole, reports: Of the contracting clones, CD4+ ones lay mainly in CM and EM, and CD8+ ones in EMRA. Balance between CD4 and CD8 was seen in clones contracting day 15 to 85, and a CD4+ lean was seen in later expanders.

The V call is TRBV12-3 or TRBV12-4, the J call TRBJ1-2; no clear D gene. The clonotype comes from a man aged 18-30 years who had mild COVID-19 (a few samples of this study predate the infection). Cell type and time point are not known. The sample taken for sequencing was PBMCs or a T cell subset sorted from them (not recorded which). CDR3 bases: TGTGCCAGCAGTTTGGGGTCAGGTCGGGGTGGCTACACCTTC. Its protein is CASSLGSGRGGYTF.